This note documents a single T cell receptor beta chain sequence. Its target is unknown. Germline lookup yields CDR1 MGHRA and CDR2 YSYEKL. The V and J ends lost 5 bases and 2 bases, in that order; junction bases with no gene match: 11. CDR3 size: 16 residues. The sample originates from a study of shared clonotypes between healthy human individuals. Study-level findings and limits: Naive subsets tended to show greater estimated richness than memory subsets. Specimens sampled were limited to blood, with tissue repertoires likely differing. The sharing of 4.5% to 6.5% of naive CD4 clonotypes was seen across a handful of donors.

For each subset, genomic DNA was distributed in equal portions over several immunoSEQ plates. The data were produced by immunoSEQ multiplex PCR, yet TCRdb's version contains in-frame clones alone and is incomplete. The sample lists about 980,000 clones, 76% occurring once. The origin of this receptor is a man aged 18-30 years in good health. What was sequenced was memory CD4+ T cells sorted from blood. Subset reported: CD45RA-negative fraction. The chain uses TRBV4-1 and TRBJ2-5; 7 bases align to TRBD2. The CDR3 loop reads CASSSRSGAPQETQYF. The CDR3 DNA reads as TGCGCCAGCAGCTCAAGGAGCGGGGCCCCACAAGAGACCCAGTACTTC.